This T cell receptor (beta chain) is from a study of CD8+CD57+ T cells in acquired aplastic anemia. Study in general: Quantities of DNA derived from sorted CD4+ and CD8+ cells averaged around 3 ug. Healthy donor CD4+ samples were sequenced to a depth that averaged about 10.8 million reads.

To note about this clonotype: A much larger clone lies one base from this, so it may be a read error.

Germline CDR1 SGDLS, CDR2 YYNGEE. CDR3 length: 15 residues. V lost 7 bases and J 0 bases, leaving 14 bases between the germline ends. Genomic DNA templated the TCR beta VDJ and CDR3 profiling. TCRdb reanalysed the reads using MiXCR and keeps one entry per CDR3 protein. The sample yields about 400,000 distinct CDR3 sequences, roughly 64% seen once. The clonotype originates from a human donor in good health, serving as a control. Sequencing was done on a sample of sorted CD4+, CD8+, or CD8+CD57+ T cells (not recorded which) from PBMCs. V usage is TRBV9 and J usage is TRBJ1-3; tentative D call: TRBD1 (5 bases). CDR3 loop: CASGRTGSSGNTIYF. The CDR3 DNA reads as TGTGCCAGCGGCCGAACAGGAAGCTCTGGAAACACCATATATTTT.